This T cell receptor beta chain was sequenced for a study of blood T cell repertoires in COVID-19. This clone was recorded only once. Per the study methods: Amplifying reference gene primers gave estimates of nucleated cell counts. TCRdb's table, derived via immunoSEQ multiplex PCR, lists solely in-frame clones and lacks some. The V and J calls and the clone size are those of that table, but D and trimming were determined from the DNA. Here the sample spans some 150,000 clones, more than 75% being singletons. The TCR comes from a man aged 60 to 75 with acute or convalescent COVID-19. Sequenced sample: peripheral blood.

The CDR3 coding sequence is TGTGCCAGCAGTGAAGGTGTCAGGTACCCAACTAATGAAAAACTGTTTTTT. Residues: CASSEGVRYPTNEKLFF. V usage is TRBV6-1 and J usage is TRBJ1-4; D is ambiguous. The CDR3 runs to 17 residues. V lost 1 base to trimming and J lost 0 bases, with 12 bases between them. Germline loops: CDR1 MNHNS, CDR2 SASEGT.